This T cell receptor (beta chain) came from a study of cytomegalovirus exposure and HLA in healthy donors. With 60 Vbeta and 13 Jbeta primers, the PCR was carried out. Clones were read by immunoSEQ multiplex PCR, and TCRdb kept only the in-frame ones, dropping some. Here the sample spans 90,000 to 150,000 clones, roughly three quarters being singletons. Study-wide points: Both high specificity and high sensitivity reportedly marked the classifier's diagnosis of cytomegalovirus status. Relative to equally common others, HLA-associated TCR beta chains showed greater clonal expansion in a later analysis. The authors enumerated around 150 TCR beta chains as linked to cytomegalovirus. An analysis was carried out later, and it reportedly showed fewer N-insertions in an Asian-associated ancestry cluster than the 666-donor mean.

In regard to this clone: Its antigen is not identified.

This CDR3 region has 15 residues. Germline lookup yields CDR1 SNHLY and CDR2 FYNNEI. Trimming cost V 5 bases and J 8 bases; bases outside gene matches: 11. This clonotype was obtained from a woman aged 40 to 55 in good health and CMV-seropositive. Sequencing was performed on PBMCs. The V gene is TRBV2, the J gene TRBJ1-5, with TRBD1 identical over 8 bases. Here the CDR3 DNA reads TGTGCCAGCAGTTGGATGGACAGGGTGATGGAGCCCCAGCATTTT. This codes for CASSWMDRVMEPQHF.